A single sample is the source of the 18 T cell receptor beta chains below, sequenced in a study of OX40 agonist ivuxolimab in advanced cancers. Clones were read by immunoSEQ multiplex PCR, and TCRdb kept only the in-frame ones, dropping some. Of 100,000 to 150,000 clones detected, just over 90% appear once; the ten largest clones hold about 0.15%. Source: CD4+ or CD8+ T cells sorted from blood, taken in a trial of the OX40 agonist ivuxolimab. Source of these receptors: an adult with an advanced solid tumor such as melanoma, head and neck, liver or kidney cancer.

The chain's CDR3 is CASSVGGSNYGYTF. The CDR3 DNA follows: TGTGCCAGCAGCGTCGGGGGCTCCAACTATGGCTACACCTTC. The chain is built from TRBV9 and TRBJ1-2; the D gene is possibly TRBD1 (6 bases). Germline V gene lookup returns CDR1 SGDLS and CDR2 YYNGEE. This CDR3 comprises 14 residues. V gave up 2 bases and J gave up 2 bases, with 10 bases separating them.

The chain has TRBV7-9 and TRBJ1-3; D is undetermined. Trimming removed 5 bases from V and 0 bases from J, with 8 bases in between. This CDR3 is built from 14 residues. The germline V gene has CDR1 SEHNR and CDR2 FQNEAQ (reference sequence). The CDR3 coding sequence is TGTGCCAGCAGCCCCCGCTCCTCTGGAAACACCATATATTTT. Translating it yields CASSPRSSGNTIYF.

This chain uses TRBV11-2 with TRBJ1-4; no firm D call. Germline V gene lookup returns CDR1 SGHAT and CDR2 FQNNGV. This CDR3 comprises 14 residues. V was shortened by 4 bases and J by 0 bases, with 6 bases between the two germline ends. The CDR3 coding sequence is TGTGCCAGCAGCTCCGGAGCAACTAATGAAAAACTGTTTTTT. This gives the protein CASSSGATNEKLFF.

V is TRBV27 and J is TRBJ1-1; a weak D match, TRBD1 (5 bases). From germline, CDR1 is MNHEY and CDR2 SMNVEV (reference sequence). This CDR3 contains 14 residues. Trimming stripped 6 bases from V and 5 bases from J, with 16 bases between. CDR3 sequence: CASRSSGRRTEAFF. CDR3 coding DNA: TGTGCCAGCAGAAGCTCAGGGAGGCGGACTGAAGCTTTCTTT.

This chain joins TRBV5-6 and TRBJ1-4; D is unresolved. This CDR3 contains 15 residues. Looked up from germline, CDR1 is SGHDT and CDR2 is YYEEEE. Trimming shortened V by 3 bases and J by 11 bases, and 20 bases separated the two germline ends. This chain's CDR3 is CASSSIVNDSRKLFF. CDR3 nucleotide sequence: TGTGCCAGCAGCTCAATAGTCAACGACTCGAGGAAACTGTTTTTT.

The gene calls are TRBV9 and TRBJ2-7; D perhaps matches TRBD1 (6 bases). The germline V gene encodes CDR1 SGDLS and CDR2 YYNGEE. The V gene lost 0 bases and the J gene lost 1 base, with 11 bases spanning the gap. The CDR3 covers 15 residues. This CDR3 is CASSVGGLKSYEQYF. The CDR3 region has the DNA TGTGCCAGCAGCGTAGGGGGGCTAAAATCCTACGAGCAGTACTTC.

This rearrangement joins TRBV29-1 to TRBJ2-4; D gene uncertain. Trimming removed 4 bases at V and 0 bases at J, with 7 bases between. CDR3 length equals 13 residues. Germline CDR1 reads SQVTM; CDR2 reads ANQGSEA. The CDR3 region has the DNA TGCAGCGTTGGGGGATCAGCCAAAAACATTCAGTACTTC. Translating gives CSVGGSAKNIQYF.

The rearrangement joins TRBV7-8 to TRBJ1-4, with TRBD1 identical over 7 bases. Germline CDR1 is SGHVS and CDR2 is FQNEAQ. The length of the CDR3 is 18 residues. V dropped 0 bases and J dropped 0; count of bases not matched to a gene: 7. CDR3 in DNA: TGTGCCAGCAGCTTAGCCCCAGGGGGGATCGCAACTAATGAAAAACTGTTTTTT. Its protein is CASSLAPGGIATNEKLFF.

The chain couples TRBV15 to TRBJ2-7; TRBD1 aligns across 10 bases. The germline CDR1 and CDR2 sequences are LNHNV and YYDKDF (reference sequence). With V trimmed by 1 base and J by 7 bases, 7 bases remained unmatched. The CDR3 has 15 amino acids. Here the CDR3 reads CATSRAGTGAGEQYF. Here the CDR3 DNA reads TGTGCCACCAGCAGAGCCGGGACAGGGGCTGGGGAGCAGTACTTC.

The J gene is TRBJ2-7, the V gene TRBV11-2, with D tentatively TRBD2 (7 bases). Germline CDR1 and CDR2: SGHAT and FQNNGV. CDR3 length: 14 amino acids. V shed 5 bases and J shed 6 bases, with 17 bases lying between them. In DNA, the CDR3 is TGTGCCAGCAGCCCGGCGGGGGCCTCAGGCGAGCAGTACTTC. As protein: CASSPAGASGEQYF. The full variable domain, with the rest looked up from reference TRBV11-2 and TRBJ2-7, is EAGVAQSPRYKIIEKRQSVAFWCNPISGHATLYWYQQILGQGPKLLIQFQNNGVVDDSQLPKDRFSAERLKGVDSTLKIQPAKLEDSAVYLCASSPAGASGEQYFGPGTRLTVT.

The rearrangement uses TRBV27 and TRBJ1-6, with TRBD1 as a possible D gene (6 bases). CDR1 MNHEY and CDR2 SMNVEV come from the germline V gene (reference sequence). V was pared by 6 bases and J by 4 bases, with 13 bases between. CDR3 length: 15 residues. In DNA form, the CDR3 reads TGTGCCAGCAGCCCTCGGACAGATTATAATTCACCCCTCCACTTT. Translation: CASSPRTDYNSPLHF.

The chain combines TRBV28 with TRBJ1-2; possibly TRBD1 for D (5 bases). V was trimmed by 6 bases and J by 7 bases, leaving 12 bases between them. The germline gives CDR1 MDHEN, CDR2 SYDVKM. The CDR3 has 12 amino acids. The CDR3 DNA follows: TGTGCCAGCAGCACCCGGACAAGTGGCTACACCTTC. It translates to CASSTRTSGYTF.

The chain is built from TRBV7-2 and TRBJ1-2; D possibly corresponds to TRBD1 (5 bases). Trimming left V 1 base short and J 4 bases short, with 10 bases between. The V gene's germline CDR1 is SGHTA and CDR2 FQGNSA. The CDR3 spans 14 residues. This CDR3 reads CASSLVGTGYGYTF. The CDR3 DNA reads TGTGCCAGCAGCTTAGTTGGGACGGGCTATGGCTACACCTTC.

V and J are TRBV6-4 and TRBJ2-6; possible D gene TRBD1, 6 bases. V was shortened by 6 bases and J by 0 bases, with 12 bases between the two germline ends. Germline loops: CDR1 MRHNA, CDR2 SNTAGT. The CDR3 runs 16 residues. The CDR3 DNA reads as TGTGCCAGCAGAGCCACCAGGGGCTCTGGGGCCAACGTCCTGACTTTC. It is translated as CASRATRGSGANVLTF.

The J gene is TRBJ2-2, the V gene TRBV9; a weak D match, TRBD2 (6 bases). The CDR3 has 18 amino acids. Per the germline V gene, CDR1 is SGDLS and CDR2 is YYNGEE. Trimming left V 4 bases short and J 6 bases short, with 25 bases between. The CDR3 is CASSLRGARDPAAGELFF. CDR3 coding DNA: TGTGCCAGCAGCTTACGCGGGGCCAGGGACCCGGCGGCCGGGGAGCTGTTTTTT.

CDR3 sequence (DNA): TGTGCCAGTAGTATGTCGCCAGGGGAAGTAGGCACACGGGAGACCCAGTACTTC. It codes for CASSMSPGEVGTRETQYF. The chain employs TRBV19 and TRBJ2-5; possible D gene TRBD1, 6 bases. CDR1 and CDR2 from the germline V gene are LNHDA and SQIVND (reference sequence). V was cut by 3 bases and J by 5 bases, with 25 bases left in between. The CDR3 runs to 18 residues.

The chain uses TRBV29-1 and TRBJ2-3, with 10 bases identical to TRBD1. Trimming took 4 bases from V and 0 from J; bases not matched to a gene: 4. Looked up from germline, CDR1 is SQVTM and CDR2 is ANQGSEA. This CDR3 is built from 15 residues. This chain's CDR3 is CSVGGQGTSTDTQYF. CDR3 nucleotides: TGCAGCGTTGGGGGACAGGGGACTAGCACAGATACGCAGTATTTT.

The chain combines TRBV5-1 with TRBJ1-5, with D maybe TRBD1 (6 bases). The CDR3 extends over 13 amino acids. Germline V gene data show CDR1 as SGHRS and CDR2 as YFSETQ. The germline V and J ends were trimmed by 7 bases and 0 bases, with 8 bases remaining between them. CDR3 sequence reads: CASAGDSNQPQHF. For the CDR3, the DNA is TGCGCCAGCGCAGGGGATAGCAATCAGCCCCAGCATTTT.